This T cell receptor (beta chain) was obtained from a study of memory CD4+ T cells and cytomegalovirus serostatus. Single viable CD3+CD4+CD8-CD45RO+ cells were sorted as the memory CD4+ T cells. Sequencing used immunoSEQ multiplex PCR; TCRdb keeps in-frame clones, though not all of them. Here the sample spans tens of thousands of clones, approximately 82% being singletons. The TCR originated in an adult in good health and CMV-seronegative. The sequencing input was memory CD4+ T cells from blood.

The CDR3 coding sequence is TGTGCCTGGAGTCCGCTTCAATGGCGGGGGGGCACAGATACGCAGTATTTT. Its translation is CAWSPLQWRGGTDTQYF. V is TRBV30 and J is TRBJ2-3, with TRBD2 identical over 8 bases. CDR3 length equals 17 residues. V was pared by 2 bases and J by 1 base, with 11 bases of the junction left unmatched. Germline V gives CDR1 GTSNPN, CDR2 SVGIG (reference sequence).